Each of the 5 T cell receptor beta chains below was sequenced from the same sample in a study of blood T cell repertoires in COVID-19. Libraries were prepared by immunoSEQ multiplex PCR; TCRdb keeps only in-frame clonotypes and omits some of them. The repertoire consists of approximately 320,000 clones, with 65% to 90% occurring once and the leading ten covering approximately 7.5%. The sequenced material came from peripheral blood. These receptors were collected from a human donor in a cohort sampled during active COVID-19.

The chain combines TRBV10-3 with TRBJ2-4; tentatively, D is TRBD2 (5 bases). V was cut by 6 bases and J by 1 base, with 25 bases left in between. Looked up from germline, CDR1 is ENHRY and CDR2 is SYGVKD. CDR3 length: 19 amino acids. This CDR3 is CAISAREAAAGVAKNIQYF. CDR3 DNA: TGTGCCATCAGCGCCAGAGAGGCAGCCGCCGGGGTTGCCAAAAACATTCAGTACTTC.

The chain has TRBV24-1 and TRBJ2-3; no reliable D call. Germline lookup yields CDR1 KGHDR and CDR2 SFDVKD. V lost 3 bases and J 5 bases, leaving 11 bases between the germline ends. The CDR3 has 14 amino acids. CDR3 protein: CATSDPGSRDTQYF. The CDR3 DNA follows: TGTGCCACCAGTGATCCCGGTTCGAGAGATACGCAGTATTTT.

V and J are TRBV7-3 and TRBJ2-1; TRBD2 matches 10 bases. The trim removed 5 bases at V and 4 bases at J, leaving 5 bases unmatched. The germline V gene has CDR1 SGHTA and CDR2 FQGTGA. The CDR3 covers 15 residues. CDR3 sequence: CASSASGGAYNEQFF. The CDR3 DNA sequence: TGTGCCAGCAGCGCCAGCGGGGGGGCGTACAATGAGCAGTTCTTC. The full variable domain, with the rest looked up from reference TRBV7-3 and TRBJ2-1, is GAGVSQTPSNKVTEKGKYVELRCDPISGHTALYWYRQSLGQGPEFLIYFQGTGAADDSGLPNDRFFAVRPEGSVSTLKIQRTERGDSAVYLCASSASGGAYNEQFFGPGTRLTVL.

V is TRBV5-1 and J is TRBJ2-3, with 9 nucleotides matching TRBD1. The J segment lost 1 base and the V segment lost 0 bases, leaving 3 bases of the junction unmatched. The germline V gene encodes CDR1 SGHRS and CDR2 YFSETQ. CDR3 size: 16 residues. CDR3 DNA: TGCGCCAGCAGCTTGGAAGGGGACAGGGGCACAGATACGCAGTATTTT. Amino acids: CASSLEGDRGTDTQYF.

CDR3 in amino acids: CASSTLTGVGTEAFF. CDR3 nucleotides: TGTGCCAGCAGTACGCTGACAGGGGTGGGCACTGAAGCTTTCTTT. This chain connects TRBV6-6 to TRBJ1-1; 8 bases are shared with TRBD1. The CDR3 consists of 15 residues. V was clipped by 5 bases and J by 4 bases; unmatched bases: 9. Germline V gene lookup returns CDR1 MNHNY and CDR2 SVGAGI (reference sequence).